The rows below give T cell receptor beta chains drawn from one sample of a study of spatial heterogeneity in lung cancer. TCRdb called the 5' RACE reads again in MiXCR, with one record for every CDR3 protein. Of some 97,000 distinct CDR3 sequences listed, around 4.3% were seen once; the top ten hold around 21%. Sequenced here: lung tumor tissue, sampled at surgery. The receptors shown here come from a male donor with early-stage non-small cell lung cancer. CDR3s include the opening cysteine and the closing phenylalanine or tryptophan. The order of the fields is V gene, clone size, D gene, J gene, CDR3 DNA, CDR3 protein. A D gene is named only where the DNA matches it firmly. Rows give clone size only sometimes, using once, few, many, or a class for an expanded clone.

>TRBV10-3|many|TRBD2|TRBJ2-2
TGTGCCATCGGGGCTAGCGGGAAGGGCACCGGGGAGCTGTTTTTT
CAIGASGKGTGELFF
>TRBV30|-|-|TRBJ2-3
TGTGCCTGGAGGATGTCGACAGTTACAGATACGCAGTATTTT
CAWRMSTVTDTQYF
>TRBV29-1|many|TRBD1|TRBJ1-1
TGCAGCGCCGGGGACAGGTTGAACACTGAAGCTTTCTTT
CSAGDRLNTEAFF
>TRBV6-5|many|-|TRBJ1-2
TGTGCCAGCAGTTACTCCGGGGGGGCTGGAGGCTACACCTTC
CASSYSGGAGGYTF
>TRBV7-2|many|-|TRBJ1-2
TGTGCCAGCAGCTCCTCAAAGGCCTATGGCTACACCTTC
CASSSSKAYGYTF
>TRBV3-1|-|-|TRBJ2-2
TGTGCCAGCGCTTCCCCAGGGGCCGGGGAGCTGTTTTTT
CASASPGAGELFF
>TRBV3-1|few|-|TRBJ2-7
TGTGCCAGCAGCTACCGCGCGGGTTCTAACGAGCAGTACTTC
CASSYRAGSNEQYF
>TRBV4-1|few|-|TRBJ2-1
TGCGCCAGCAGCCAAGATATTGCGAGCTTTGAGCAGTTCTTC
CASSQDIASFEQFF
>TRBV28|few|-|TRBJ2-3
TGTGCCAGCAGTCCCCGGTTAGCGGAGGGGGATACGCAGTATTTT
CASSPRLAEGDTQYF
>TRBV11-2|many|TRBD2|TRBJ2-7
TGTGCCAGCAGCGCCTCGGGACTAGCGGGGCCCTACGAGCAGTACTTC
CASSASGLAGPYEQYF
>TRBV7-8|many|TRBD2|TRBJ2-1
TGTGCCAGCAGCTTCAGCGGGAGGGCCATCTATGAGCAGTTCTTC
CASSFSGRAIYEQFF
>TRBV4-2|many|-|TRBJ2-1
TGTGCCAGCAGCCAGGAGGATGAGCAGTTCTTC
CASSQEDEQFF
>TRBV4-1|many|TRBD2|TRBJ2-1
TGCGCCAGCAGCCAGCCCTCTAGCGGGAGGTTTAATGAGCAGTTCTTC
CASSQPSSGRFNEQFF
>TRBV20-1|few|-|TRBJ2-1
TGCAGTGCTAGTGCGTATGAGCAGTTCTTC
CSASAYEQFF
>TRBV12-3/TRBV12-4|many|-|TRBJ2-6
TGTGCCAGCAGTTTAGCTGCCTCTGGGGCCAACGTCCTGACTTTC
CASSLAASGANVLTF
>TRBV4-1|many|TRBD1|TRBJ2-3
TGCGCCAGCAGCCGAGGACAGGCGGTCACAGATACGCAGTATTTT
CASSRGQAVTDTQYF
>TRBV3-1|many|-|TRBJ1-1
TGTGCCAGCAGCCAAGCACTGTATATGAACACTGAAGCTTTCTTT
CASSQALYMNTEAFF
>TRBV6-1|-|-|TRBJ1-5
TGTGCCAGCAGAGACCAGCCGGGACGAAGGGTTAATCAGCCCCAGCATTTT
CASRDQPGRRVNQPQHF
>TRBV3-1|many|-|TRBJ1-5
TGTGCCAGCAGTAATCGGGCTGGTCAGCCCCAGCATTTT
CASSNRAGQPQHF
>TRBV12-3/TRBV12-4|many|TRBD1|TRBJ1-4
TGTGCCAGCAGTCCACGGGACAGGGGAAATGAAAAACTGTTTTTT
CASSPRDRGNEKLFF
>TRBV4-1|many|TRBD1|TRBJ2-3
TGCGCCAGCAGCCAAGACAGGGGGCGGGGAACGCAGTATTTT
CASSQDRGRGTQYF
>TRBV4-1|many|-|TRBJ1-2
TGCGCCAGCAGCCAAGGGTACAGCTTGTATGGCTACACCTTC
CASSQGYSLYGYTF
>TRBV15|many|-|TRBJ2-3
TGTGCCACCAGCAGAGATGGCAGCGGCCGCACAGATACGCAGTATTTT
CATSRDGSGRTDTQYF
>TRBV20-1|few|-|TRBJ2-7
TGCAGTGCTAGCATGGATCGCTCCTACGAGCAGTACTTC
CSASMDRSYEQYF
>TRBV5-5|many|-|TRBJ1-1
TGTGCCAGCAGTCGGGGGAGGGTCACTGAAGCTTTCTTT
CASSRGRVTEAFF
>TRBV28|many|-|TRBJ1-4
TGTGCCAGCAATGATCTGGATGAAAAACTGTTTTTT
CASNDLDEKLFF
>TRBV4-1|-|-|TRBJ1-6
TGCGCCAGCAGCCAAGAACGGGGAATTGGGAATTCACCCCTCCACTTT
CASSQERGIGNSPLHF
>TRBV7-9|many|-|TRBJ2-1
TGTGCCAGCAGCGGTTACAGGGAGCACTCCTACAATGAGCAGTTCTTC
CASSGYREHSYNEQFF
>TRBV3-1|many|TRBD2|TRBJ2-3
TGTGCCAGCAGCCAAGAGATTAGCGGGAGGGCCGGAGATACGCAGTATTTT
CASSQEISGRAGDTQYF
>TRBV2|few|-|TRBJ2-2
TGTGCCAGCAGCGAGAGCCGCGGGGAGCTGTTTTTT
CASSESRGELFF